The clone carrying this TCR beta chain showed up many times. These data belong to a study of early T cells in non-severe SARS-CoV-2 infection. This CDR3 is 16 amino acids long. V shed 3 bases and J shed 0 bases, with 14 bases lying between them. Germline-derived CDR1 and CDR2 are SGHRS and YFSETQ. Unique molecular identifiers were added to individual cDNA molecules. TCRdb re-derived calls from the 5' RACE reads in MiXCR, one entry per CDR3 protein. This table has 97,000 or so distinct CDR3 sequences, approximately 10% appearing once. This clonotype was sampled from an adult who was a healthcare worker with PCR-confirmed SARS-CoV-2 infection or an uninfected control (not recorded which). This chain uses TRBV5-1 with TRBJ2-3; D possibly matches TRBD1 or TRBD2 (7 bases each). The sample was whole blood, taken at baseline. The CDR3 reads CASSSGGAGSTDTQYF. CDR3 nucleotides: TGCGCCAGCAGCTCAGGGGGAGCGGGGAGCACAGATACGCAGTATTTT.